This is a list of T cell receptor beta chains from one sample in a study of blood T cell repertoires in COVID-19. TCRdb keeps only in-frame clones here, not all; method: immunoSEQ multiplex PCR. Here the sample spans about 380,000 clones, around 85% being singletons. Sequencing was performed on peripheral blood. The receptors derive from a woman younger than 35 with acute or convalescent COVID-19. CDR3s include the opening cysteine and the closing phenylalanine or tryptophan. D genes are given only for firm matches. Not all rows give a size; the values are once, few, many and, for expanded clones, a class.

abundance: NA; d_gene: NA; j_gene: TRBJ1-3; v_gene: TRBV5-4; CDR3nt: TGTGCCAGCAGCCAGGACAGTGGAAACACCATATATTTT; CDR3aa: CASSQDSGNTIYF
abundance: once; d_gene: TRBD2; j_gene: TRBJ2-1; v_gene: TRBV28; CDR3nt: TGTGCCAGCAGTTCACCGACTAGCGGCTCCTACAATGAGCAGTTCTTC; CDR3aa: CASSSPTSGSYNEQFF
abundance: NA; d_gene: NA; j_gene: TRBJ2-5; v_gene: TRBV4-1; CDR3nt: TGCGCCAGCAGCCAAGATAACAGGGTGCAAGAGACCCAGTACTTC; CDR3aa: CASSQDNRVQETQYF
abundance: NA; d_gene: NA; j_gene: TRBJ1-5; v_gene: TRBV5-1; CDR3nt: TGCGCCAGCAGCCGACACTGTTGCAATCAGCCCCAGCATTTT; CDR3aa: CASSRHCCNQPQHF
abundance: NA; d_gene: TRBD2; j_gene: TRBJ2-3; v_gene: TRBV5-1; CDR3nt: TGCGCCAGCAGCTTGAGTGCGGGGGGGGATACGCAGTATTTT; CDR3aa: CASSLSAGGDTQYF
abundance: NA; d_gene: NA; j_gene: TRBJ1-1; v_gene: TRBV9; CDR3nt: TGTGCCAGCAGCGCCACCGTCCAGGGAACTGAAGCTTTCTTT; CDR3aa: CASSATVQGTEAFF
abundance: NA; d_gene: TRBD1; j_gene: TRBJ1-6; v_gene: TRBV19; CDR3nt: TGTGCCAGTAGTGGGGACAGCTGGCTTAATTCACCCCTCCACTTT; CDR3aa: CASSGDSWLNSPLHF
abundance: NA; d_gene: TRBD1; j_gene: TRBJ1-1; v_gene: TRBV14; CDR3nt: TGTGCCAGCAGCCCGAACCGAGGGGGCTCGGTGACTGAAGCTTTCTTT; CDR3aa: CASSPNRGGSVTEAFF
abundance: NA; d_gene: TRBD2; j_gene: TRBJ2-1; v_gene: TRBV28; CDR3nt: TGTGCCAGCAGTCCCCTAGCGGGAGTGAGGAATGAGCAGTTCTTC; CDR3aa: CASSPLAGVRNEQFF
abundance: NA; d_gene: NA; j_gene: TRBJ2-2; v_gene: TRBV12-5; CDR3nt: TGTGCTAGTGGTTTGGTAGAACAGGGCAACGGGGAGCTGTTTTTT; CDR3aa: CASGLVEQGNGELFF
abundance: NA; d_gene: TRBD1; j_gene: TRBJ1-5; v_gene: TRBV27; CDR3nt: TGTGCCAGCAGTCTACAGGGGGGAGGGAGCAATCAGCCCCAGCATTTT; CDR3aa: CASSLQGGGSNQPQHF
abundance: NA; d_gene: NA; j_gene: TRBJ1-2; v_gene: TRBV19; CDR3nt: TGTGCCACCCTAGACAGGCCTGATTGGAGTAACTATGGCTACACCTTC; CDR3aa: CATLDRPDWSNYGYTF
abundance: NA; d_gene: TRBD1; j_gene: TRBJ2-1; v_gene: TRBV24-1; CDR3nt: TGTGCCAGCAGCCGGGACAGACCCCCCAATGAGCAGTTCTTC; CDR3aa: CASSRDRPPNEQFF
abundance: once; d_gene: TRBD2; j_gene: TRBJ2-1; v_gene: TRBV29-1; CDR3nt: TGCAGCTTATCGGGACTAGCACCTAATGAGCAGTTCTTC; CDR3aa: CSLSGLAPNEQFF
abundance: NA; d_gene: NA; j_gene: TRBJ2-5; v_gene: TRBV29-1; CDR3nt: TGCAGCACCCGCGCCGGACAGAAAGAGACCCAGTACTTC; CDR3aa: CSTRAGQKETQYF
abundance: NA; d_gene: NA; j_gene: TRBJ2-7; v_gene: TRBV29-1; CDR3nt: TGCAGCGTTGGACCCCCAGGGTCCTACGAGCAGTACTTC; CDR3aa: CSVGPPGSYEQYF
abundance: NA; d_gene: TRBD1; j_gene: TRBJ1-5; v_gene: TRBV6-6; CDR3nt: TGTGCCGGCCAGGGGGCCCGCAATCAGCCCCAGCATTTT; CDR3aa: CAGQGARNQPQHF
abundance: NA; d_gene: NA; j_gene: TRBJ1-1; v_gene: TRBV6-1; CDR3nt: TGTGCCAGCAGTGAAGCGCGGGGAAGGAACACTGAAGCTTTCTTT; CDR3aa: CASSEARGRNTEAFF
abundance: NA; d_gene: NA; j_gene: TRBJ2-3; v_gene: TRBV6-5; CDR3nt: TGTGCCAGCAGTTCTTGGCGGACTAGCACAGATACGCAGTATTTT; CDR3aa: CASSSWRTSTDTQYF
abundance: NA; d_gene: TRBD1; j_gene: TRBJ2-7; v_gene: TRBV4-1; CDR3nt: TGCGCCAGCAGCCACCCCGGACAGGGCGTCAACTACGAGCAGTACTTC; CDR3aa: CASSHPGQGVNYEQYF
abundance: NA; d_gene: TRBD2; j_gene: TRBJ2-2; v_gene: TRBV5-1; CDR3nt: TGCGCCAGCAGCTTCGATAGCGGGAGGGGCACCGGGGAGCTGTTTTTT; CDR3aa: CASSFDSGRGTGELFF
abundance: NA; d_gene: NA; j_gene: TRBJ2-1; v_gene: TRBV5-8; CDR3nt: TGTGCCAGCAGCTCAGGGATAGCGGAACCCAATGAGCAGTTCTTC; CDR3aa: CASSSGIAEPNEQFF
abundance: NA; d_gene: NA; j_gene: TRBJ1-1; v_gene: TRBV21-1; CDR3nt: TGTGCCAGCAGCAAAGCCGGCGGCTACACTGAAGCTTTCTTT; CDR3aa: CASSKAGGYTEAFF
abundance: NA; d_gene: NA; j_gene: TRBJ1-5; v_gene: TRBV5-1; CDR3nt: TGCGCCAGCAGCTTGGGAGGGGAGGTCGGTCAGCCCCAGCATTTT; CDR3aa: CASSLGGEVGQPQHF
abundance: NA; d_gene: TRBD2; j_gene: TRBJ2-7; v_gene: TRBV6-5; CDR3nt: TGTGCCAGCCGCCCGGGTGATCGGGGGGGCTACGAGCAGTACTTC; CDR3aa: CASRPGDRGGYEQYF
abundance: NA; d_gene: TRBD2; j_gene: TRBJ2-3; v_gene: TRBV9; CDR3nt: TGTGCCAGCAGCGTAGTGGGAGGGTCAGATACGCAGTATTTT; CDR3aa: CASSVVGGSDTQYF
abundance: NA; d_gene: NA; j_gene: TRBJ2-7; v_gene: TRBV13; CDR3nt: TGTGCCAGCAGCGCCTACAGGGCCAAGTCCTACGAGCAGTACTTC; CDR3aa: CASSAYRAKSYEQYF
abundance: NA; d_gene: NA; j_gene: TRBJ1-1; v_gene: TRBV20-1; CDR3nt: TGCAGTGCTCTATCTCCAGAAGCTTTCTTT; CDR3aa: CSALSPEAFF
abundance: few; d_gene: TRBD1; j_gene: TRBJ1-1; v_gene: TRBV6-5; CDR3nt: TGTGCCAGCGCCTGGACAGGGCGTTGGGACACTGAAGCTTTCTTT; CDR3aa: CASAWTGRWDTEAFF
abundance: NA; d_gene: TRBD1; j_gene: TRBJ2-1; v_gene: TRBV5-8; CDR3nt: TGTGCCAGCAGCTTGCTGAGACAGGGGTCCTACAATGAGCAGTTCTTC; CDR3aa: CASSLLRQGSYNEQFF
abundance: NA; d_gene: NA; j_gene: TRBJ2-3; v_gene: TRBV30; CDR3nt: TGTGCCCTAGAACGAGGGGGGGGCACAGATACGCAGTATTTT; CDR3aa: CALERGGGTDTQYF
abundance: NA; d_gene: NA; j_gene: TRBJ1-4; v_gene: TRBV28; CDR3nt: TGTGCCAGCAGTCGGAACAGGGTCTCGTATGAAAAACTGTTTTTT; CDR3aa: CASSRNRVSYEKLFF
abundance: NA; d_gene: NA; j_gene: TRBJ2-5; v_gene: TRBV28; CDR3nt: TGTGCCAGCATGGGTGGAGGGGACGAGACCCAGTACTTC; CDR3aa: CASMGGGDETQYF
abundance: NA; d_gene: NA; j_gene: TRBJ1-2; v_gene: TRBV5-6; CDR3nt: TGTGCCAGCAGCTTGGGAGTAGGCGGGGTACAATCCAACTATGGCTACACCTTC; CDR3aa: CASSLGVGGVQSNYGYTF
abundance: NA; d_gene: NA; j_gene: TRBJ2-3; v_gene: TRBV2; CDR3nt: TGTGCCAGCAGTCTATCGGGTGGAGATACGCAGTATTTT; CDR3aa: CASSLSGGDTQYF
abundance: NA; d_gene: NA; j_gene: TRBJ1-2; v_gene: TRBV30; CDR3nt: TGTGCCTGCCGACAGGATAACTATGGCTACACCTTC; CDR3aa: CACRQDNYGYTF
abundance: NA; d_gene: NA; j_gene: TRBJ1-5; v_gene: TRBV12-1; CDR3nt: TGTGCCAGCAGCTTTGAACCAGATAGCAATCAGCCCCAGCATTTT; CDR3aa: CASSFEPDSNQPQHF
abundance: NA; d_gene: TRBD2; j_gene: TRBJ2-5; v_gene: TRBV19; CDR3nt: TGTGCCAGTAGTATAGACTCGGGACTAGCGTACAAAGAGACCCAGTACTTC; CDR3aa: CASSIDSGLAYKETQYF
abundance: NA; d_gene: NA; j_gene: TRBJ1-1; v_gene: TRBV18; CDR3nt: TGTGCCAGCTCCACCCACAGGGCCCCCTTGAACACTGAAGCTTTCTTT; CDR3aa: CASSTHRAPLNTEAFF
abundance: NA; d_gene: TRBD1; j_gene: TRBJ1-5; v_gene: TRBV15; CDR3nt: TGTGCCACCAGCAGGTCTGGGACAGGGTATCAGCCCCAGCATTTT; CDR3aa: CATSRSGTGYQPQHF
abundance: many; d_gene: NA; j_gene: TRBJ2-7; v_gene: TRBV18; CDR3nt: TGTGCCAGCTCGCCGGGGGAAGGCCCGACCTACGAGCAGTACTTC; CDR3aa: CASSPGEGPTYEQYF
abundance: NA; d_gene: TRBD2; j_gene: TRBJ2-7; v_gene: TRBV6-2/TRBV6-3; CDR3nt: TGTGCCAGCAGCGACGGACTAGTGCCACACGAGCAGTACTTC; CDR3aa: CASSDGLVPHEQYF
abundance: NA; d_gene: NA; j_gene: TRBJ2-3; v_gene: TRBV27; CDR3nt: TGTGCCAGCAGTCGGGACTCAAAGGGGGATACGCAGTATTTT; CDR3aa: CASSRDSKGDTQYF
abundance: NA; d_gene: NA; j_gene: TRBJ2-5; v_gene: TRBV7-3; CDR3nt: TGTGCCAGCAGCACGGGGGGCCGAAAGACCCAGTACTTC; CDR3aa: CASSTGGRKTQYF
abundance: NA; d_gene: TRBD2; j_gene: TRBJ2-7; v_gene: TRBV10-3; CDR3nt: TGTGCCATCAGATCGGGACTAGGCTACGAGCAGTACTTC; CDR3aa: CAIRSGLGYEQYF
abundance: NA; d_gene: NA; j_gene: TRBJ1-5; v_gene: TRBV18; CDR3nt: TGTGCCAGCTCACTATACAGGGATCAGGGACAGCCCCAGCATTTT; CDR3aa: CASSLYRDQGQPQHF
abundance: NA; d_gene: NA; j_gene: TRBJ1-2; v_gene: TRBV27; CDR3nt: TGTGCCAGCAGTTTAGATTCCAGGGCGGGGGGCGGCTACACCTTC; CDR3aa: CASSLDSRAGGGYTF
abundance: NA; d_gene: NA; j_gene: TRBJ1-1; v_gene: TRBV14; CDR3nt: TGTGCCAGCAGCCAAGTGGGCCAGCAAGAAGCTTTCTTT; CDR3aa: CASSQVGQQEAFF
abundance: few; d_gene: NA; j_gene: TRBJ1-6; v_gene: TRBV6-5; CDR3nt: TGTGCCAGCAGTCCCACAGGGATCTCACCCCTCCACTTT; CDR3aa: CASSPTGISPLHF
abundance: NA; d_gene: NA; j_gene: TRBJ1-1; v_gene: TRBV6-6; CDR3nt: TGTGCCAGCAGTTACCCCTTCCGAGAGCGAAACACTGAAGCTTTCTTT; CDR3aa: CASSYPFRERNTEAFF